One and the same sample provided the 23 T cell receptor beta chains below, sequenced in a study of spatial heterogeneity in lung cancer. As to time point: sample taken at primary tumor resection. Overall study findings and caveats: Tumor mutation counts were tracked by expanded intratumoral alpha and beta TCR counts.

Antigen specificity for these receptors is unknown. Using its own MiXCR run on the 5' RACE reads, TCRdb lists one record per CDR3 protein. This table has 9,700 or so distinct CDR3 sequences, around 6% appearing once. The sequencing here drew on lung tumor tissue, taken at surgery. These receptors came from a male donor with early-stage non-small cell lung cancer.

The table lists this clonotype with many counts. Since the library was made to target alpha chains, this beta chain is a stray read and its abundance is not meaningful. This chain uses TRBV30 with TRBJ1-5; TRBD1 matches 7 bases. V shed 3 bases, J shed 5 bases, and the junction held 13 bases outside the gene matches. The germline V gene has CDR1 GTSNPN and CDR2 SVGIG (reference sequence). The CDR3 contains 16 residues. The CDR3: CAWSEATGAAYQPQHF. CDR3 in DNA: TGTGCCTGGAGCGAGGCTACAGGGGCGGCTTATCAGCCCCAGCATTTT.

Judged by abundance, this clonotype is medium-sized (0.01 to 0.1%). As an off-target read in a library built for alpha chains, this beta chain has a frequency of little significance. This chain joins TRBV5-6 and TRBJ2-7; D is possibly TRBD2 (5 bases). V lost 1 base and J 2 bases, leaving 13 bases between the germline ends. Germline CDR1 and CDR2: SGHDT and YYEEEE. The CDR3 has 15 residues. CDR3 region: CASSLLKRAAYEQYF. CDR3 sequence (DNA): TGTGCCAGCAGCTTGCTCAAGAGGGCGGCCTACGAGCAGTACTTC. The full variable domain, in which reference TRBV5-6 and TRBJ2-7 provide the parts outside the CDR3, is DAGVTQSPTHLIKTRGQQVTLRCSPKSGHDTVSWYQQALGQGPQFIFQYYEEEERQRGNFPDRFSGHQFPNYSSELNVNALLLGDSALYLCASSLLKRAAYEQYFGPGTRLTVT.

This clonotype was found many times. This beta chain is a stray read from a library made for alpha chains; its abundance is not meaningful. The rearrangement joins TRBV6-1 to TRBJ1-1; no reliable D call. CDR1 and CDR2 from the germline V gene are MNHNS and SASEGT. This CDR3 has 13 residues. The ends were cut back, 7 bases at V and 2 bases at J, with 11 bases in the middle. The CDR3 protein is CASTQGRNTEAFF. CDR3 nucleotides: TGTGCCAGCACCCAAGGGCGCAACACTGAAGCTTTCTTT.

This clonotype showed up many times. Little can be read into the size of this beta chain, an off-target read in a library designed for alpha chains. The rearrangement links TRBV6-1 to TRBJ1-5; D is possibly TRBD1 (6 bases). V lost 1 base and J 7 bases, leaving 14 bases between the germline ends. The CDR3 has 15 residues. Germline loops: CDR1 MNHNS, CDR2 SASEGT. The CDR3 reads CASSEGVGGHQPQHF. The CDR3 DNA sequence: TGTGCCAGCAGTGAAGGCGTAGGGGGGCACCAGCCCCAGCATTTT.

This clonotype was detected many times. This beta chain came through as a stray read in a library set up for alpha chains, and its size says little. In DNA form, the CDR3 reads TGTGCCAGCAGAACCCGAGCGGGAGGGCGGGCAGATACGCAGTATTTT. Its translation is CASRTRAGGRADTQYF. This rearrangement joins TRBV6-5 to TRBJ2-3; 10 nucleotides match TRBD2. This CDR3 is 16 amino acids long. Trimming removed 6 bases from V and 4 bases from J; junction bases left unmatched: 10. Germline CDR1 is MNHEY and CDR2 is SVGAGI.

This clonotype was seen ten or more times. This beta chain turned up in a library designed for alpha chains; as an off-target read, its abundance says little. The chain carries TRBV5-1 and TRBJ1-2; no definite D call. The CDR3 is 13 amino acids. Germline V gives CDR1 SGHRS, CDR2 YFSETQ. Deletions cut 6 bases from V and 7 bases from J, with 16 bases between. This CDR3 is CASIGEESSGYTF. The CDR3, as DNA: TGCGCCAGCATAGGAGAGGAGTCCTCTGGCTACACCTTC.

This clonotype rates as medium-sized (0.01 to 0.1%). Being off target in a library aimed at alpha chains, this beta chain has a size of little meaning. The chain combines TRBV30 with TRBJ2-3, with 7 bases aligning to TRBD2. CDR3 length: 16 amino acids. CDR1 and CDR2 (germline): GTSNPN, SVGIG (reference sequence). The V and J ends lost 2 bases and 1 base, in that order; junction bases with no gene match: 9. The CDR3 reads CAWSNGDYAGTDTQYF. The CDR3 DNA sequence: TGTGCCTGGAGTAATGGGGACTACGCAGGCACAGATACGCAGTATTTT.

The table lists this clonotype with many counts. With the library built for alpha chains, this beta chain is off target and its frequency is not meaningful. V and J are TRBV28 and TRBJ1-5, with a weak D call TRBD1 (5 bases). From germline, CDR1 is MDHEN and CDR2 SYDVKM. V shed 2 bases and J shed 2 bases, with 13 bases lying between them. This CDR3 comprises 16 residues. The CDR3 nucleotides are TGTGCCAGCAGTTTACCCGACAGTTTTGGCAATCAGCCCCAGCATTTT. Translation: CASSLPDSFGNQPQHF.

This clonotype was seen repeatedly, ten times or more. Since the library was made to target alpha chains, this beta chain is a stray read and its abundance is not meaningful. V usage is TRBV4-1 and J usage is TRBJ1-2; D not certain. CDR1 is MGHRA and CDR2 is YSYEKL in the germline V gene. The V and J ends lost 0 bases and 2 bases respectively, with 7 bases between them. The CDR3 runs to 14 residues. This CDR3 is CASSQEGMNYGYTF. CDR3 sequence (DNA): TGCGCCAGCAGCCAAGAGGGGATGAACTATGGCTACACCTTC.

On this clonotype itself: Because this beta chain is a stray read in a library intended to capture alpha chains, its abundance should not be given much weight. This sequence joins TRBV12-3 or TRBV12-4 and TRBJ1-2; no reliable D call. The ends were cut back, 6 bases at V and 4 bases at J, with 12 bases in the middle. The length of the CDR3 is 13 residues. CDR3 amino acids: CASSSLSAYGYTF. CDR3 DNA: TGTGCCAGCAGCTCCCTCTCGGCCTATGGCTACACCTTC.

This clonotype was detected ten times or more. Since it is a stray read in a library aimed at alpha chains, this beta chain has a size that is not meaningful. The chain combines TRBV3-1 with TRBJ1-2; 10 nucleotides align to TRBD1. The CDR3 has 15 residues. V was clipped by 7 bases and J by 1 base; unmatched bases: 6. Germline assignment: CDR1 LGHDT and CDR2 YNNKEL (reference sequence). The CDR3 loop reads CASKAGTGVNYGYTF. CDR3 DNA sequence: TGTGCCAGCAAGGCCGGGACAGGGGTTAACTATGGCTACACCTTC.

This clonotype was seen ten or more times. Because the library targeted alpha chains, this beta chain is an off-target read whose size means little. This chain joins TRBV5-1 and TRBJ2-5; D might be TRBD1 or TRBD2, each matching 5 bases. CDR3 length: 12 residues. CDR1 and CDR2 from the germline V gene are SGHRS and YFSETQ. Trimming took 2 bases from V and 5 from J, leaving 7 bases between them. The CDR3: CASSFEGETQYF. The CDR3 nucleotides read TGCGCCAGCAGCTTTGAGGGGGAGACCCAGTACTTC.

This clonotype was counted at least ten times. A junction end diverges from the germline sequence, so it may reflect a read error. This beta chain slipped into a library made for alpha chains as a stray read, so its size is not meaningful. The chain joins TRBV7-7 to TRBJ2-3, with a weak D call TRBD1 (6 bases). This CDR3 has 15 amino acids. Germline V lookup: CDR1 SSHAT, CDR2 FNYEAQ (reference sequence). The CDR3 nucleotides read TGTGCTAGCAGCCCCTCGGACAGTAAAGAAGATACGCAGTATTTT. Its translation is CASSPSDSKEDTQYF. The entire variable domain, with the rest obtained from reference TRBV7-7 and TRBJ2-3, is as follows: GAGVSQSPRYKVTKRGQDVTLRCDPISSHATLYWYQQALGQGPEFLTYFNYEAQPDKSGLPSDRFSAERPEGSISTLTIQRTEQRDSAMYRCASSPSDSKEDTQYFGPGTRLTVL.

This clonotype was counted many times. This beta chain is an off-target read within a library intended for alpha chains, so its frequency means little. V gene TRBV20-1 combines with J gene TRBJ1-2; 9 bases are a match to TRBD1. Germline CDR1 reads DFQATT; CDR2 reads SNEGSKA (reference sequence). The CDR3 totals 18 residues. J lost 4 bases, V lost 0 bases, and 15 bases had no gene match. The CDR3 DNA is TGCAGTGCTAGAGAATCCGGGACAGGGAGGGGTAGCAGCTATGGCTACACCTTC. Protein sequence: CSARESGTGRGSSYGYTF.

This clonotype was observed at least ten times. As an off-target read in a library built for alpha chains, this beta chain has a frequency of little significance. This chain links TRBV12-3 or TRBV12-4 with TRBJ2-6; D unclear. Trimming pared 10 bases from V and 2 bases from J, leaving 6 bases between. CDR3 length: 12 amino acids. CDR3 protein: CAIRAGANVLTF. CDR3 sequence (DNA): TGTGCCATAAGGGCTGGGGCCAACGTCCTGACTTTC.

This clonotype was counted at least ten times. Because the library targeted alpha chains, this beta chain is an off-target read whose size means little. The chain uses TRBV6-1 and TRBJ1-2; a weak D match, TRBD1 (5 bases). The CDR3 totals 12 residues. V gave up 5 bases and J gave up 6 bases, with 10 bases separating them. The V gene's germline CDR1 is MNHNS and CDR2 SASEGT. CDR3 DNA: TGTGCCAGCAGTCAGACAGACGATGGCTACACCTTC. It codes for CASSQTDDGYTF.

By share of the sample, this clonotype is medium-sized (0.01 to 0.1%). This beta chain is a stray sequence in a library constructed for alpha chains; its clone size is not meaningful. V gene TRBV12-5 combines with J gene TRBJ1-4; tentative D call: TRBD1 (5 bases). The length of the CDR3 is 16 residues. V was shortened by 7 bases and J by 8 bases, with 23 bases between the two germline ends. CDR1 and CDR2 (germline): LGHNT, FRNRAP. Written as DNA, the CDR3 is TGTGCTAGTGTTCCCTTCGGAGGAGGGGTTGACGAAAAACTGTTTTTT. It encodes CASVPFGGGVDEKLFF. Combining the CDR3 with reference TRBV12-5 and TRBJ1-4 gives the whole variable domain DARVTQTPRHKVTEMGQEVTMRCQPILGHNTVFWYRQTMMQGLELLAYFRNRAPLDDSGMPKDRFSAEMPDATLATLKIQPSEPRDSAVYFCASVPFGGGVDEKLFFGSGTQLSVL.

In its sample, this clonotype ranks as medium-sized. As an off-target read in a library built for alpha chains, this beta chain has a frequency of little significance. In DNA form, the CDR3 reads TGTGCCAGCAAGCGGGGTAGCGGGGGAAATGAGCAGTTCTTC. This sequence encodes CASKRGSGGNEQFF. The chain uses TRBV9 and TRBJ2-1, with TRBD2 matching over 9 bases. Germline V gives CDR1 SGDLS, CDR2 YYNGEE. V gave up 6 bases and J gave up 7 bases; unmatched junction bases: 8. The CDR3 has 14 amino acids. The variable domain in full, completed from reference TRBV9 and TRBJ2-1, reads DSGVTQTPKHLITATGQRVTLRCSPRSGDLSVYWYQQSLDQGLQFLIQYYNGEERAKGNILERFSAQQFPDLHSELNLSSLELGDSALYFCASKRGSGGNEQFFGPGTRLTVL.

This clonotype occurred many times. This beta chain lies outside the target of a library built for alpha chains; its clone size means little. The chain combines TRBV19 with TRBJ1-2; D is unresolved. The CDR3 is 14 residues long. Germline values: CDR1 LNHDA, CDR2 SQIVND (reference sequence). V lost 3 bases, J lost 8 bases, and 16 bases lay in between. The CDR3 sequence is CASSIEGVGSGYTF. In DNA form, the CDR3 reads TGTGCCAGTAGTATCGAGGGCGTCGGGAGCGGCTACACCTTC.

This clonotype came up many times. This beta chain appears as a stray read in a library generated for alpha chains; its size is not informative. The V call is TRBV19, the J call TRBJ1-5; D might be TRBD1 (5 bases). The germline V gene has CDR1 LNHDA and CDR2 SQIVND (reference sequence). Trimming shortened V by 6 bases and J by 7 bases, and 25 bases separated the two germline ends. CDR3 length: 17 amino acids. CDR3 residues: CASRPRAGVAREQPQHF. Written as DNA, the CDR3 is TGTGCCAGTAGACCCCGGGCGGGGGTGGCCCGAGAGCAGCCCCAGCATTTT.

Many counts were recorded for this clonotype. This beta chain is an off-target read within a library intended for alpha chains, so its frequency means little. The chain recombines TRBV28 with TRBJ1-1, with D unclear. Germline values: CDR1 MDHEN, CDR2 SYDVKM. V lost 1 base and J 3 bases, leaving 12 bases between the germline ends. CDR3 length: 15 amino acids. The CDR3 here is CASSLSRAEDTEAFF. CDR3 sequence (DNA): TGTGCCAGCAGTTTATCGAGGGCGGAGGACACTGAAGCTTTCTTT.

There are many counts of this clonotype. Since it is a stray read in a library aimed at alpha chains, this beta chain has a size that is not meaningful. The chain is built from TRBV12-3 or TRBV12-4 and TRBJ1-1; perhaps TRBD1 as D (5 bases). V was trimmed by 3 bases and J by 1 base, leaving 6 bases between them. The CDR3 totals 13 residues. CDR3: CASSFGGNTEAFF. In DNA form, the CDR3 reads TGTGCCAGCAGTTTTGGGGGGAACACTGAAGCTTTCTTT.

This clonotype was observed at least ten times. This beta chain is an unintended read in a library built for alpha chains; its size means little. This sequence joins TRBV7-9 and TRBJ2-3, with D perhaps TRBD2 (5 bases). V was pared by 3 bases and J by 3 bases, with 7 bases between. This CDR3 is built from 13 residues. Germline V lookup: CDR1 SEHNR, CDR2 FQNEAQ (reference sequence). CDR3 sequence (DNA): TGTGCCAGCAGCTTCCGGGAAACAGATACGCAGTATTTT. It is translated as CASSFRETDTQYF. The full variable domain, completed using reference TRBV7-9 and TRBJ2-3, is DTGVSQNPRHKITKRGQNVTFRCDPISEHNRLYWYRQTLGQGPEFLTYFQNEAQLEKSRLLSDRFSAERPKGSFSTLEIQRTEQGDSAMYLCASSFRETDTQYFGPGTRLTVL.